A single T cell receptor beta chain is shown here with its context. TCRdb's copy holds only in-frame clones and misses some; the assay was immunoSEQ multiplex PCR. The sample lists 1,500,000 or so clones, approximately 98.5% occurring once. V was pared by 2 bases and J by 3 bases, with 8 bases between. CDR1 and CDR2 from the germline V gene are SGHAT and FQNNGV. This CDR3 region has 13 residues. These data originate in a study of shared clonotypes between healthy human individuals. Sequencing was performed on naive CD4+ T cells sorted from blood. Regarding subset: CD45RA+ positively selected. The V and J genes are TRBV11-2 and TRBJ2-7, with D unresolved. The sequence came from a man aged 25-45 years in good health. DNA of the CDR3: TGTGCCAGCAGCTTAAGGCAGATCTACGAGCAGTACTTC. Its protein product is CASSLRQIYEQYF. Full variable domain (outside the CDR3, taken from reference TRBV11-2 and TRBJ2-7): EAGVAQSPRYKIIEKRQSVAFWCNPISGHATLYWYQQILGQGPKLLIQFQNNGVVDDSQLPKDRFSAERLKGVDSTLKIQPAKLEDSAVYLCASSLRQIYEQYFGPGTRLTVT.